This T cell receptor (beta chain) was captured by sequencing in a study of tumor and adjacent non-tumor tissue in lung cancer. Three rounds of nested PCR, following a modified ARM-PCR protocol, produced the TCRbeta library. TCRdb fed the multiplex PCR reads into MiXCR, producing one record per CDR3 protein. The sample carries about 60,000 distinct CDR3 sequences, about 61% recorded once. Germline V CDR1 and CDR2: MNHNS, SASEGT. This CDR3 region has 16 residues. This sample's RNA came from whole unsorted tissue. More than 3 cm separated this lung sample from the edge of the tumor. The study's findings and limits: Compared with tumor, normal lung showed significantly lower TCR diversity.

For this clonotype: Its antigen is not identified. The junction does not match germline at one end; this may be a read error.

The rearrangement joins TRBV6-1 to TRBJ2-6; tentative D call: TRBD1 (6 bases). The TCR comes from a man aged 70 or older with non-small cell lung cancer. The sequenced sample was distant non-tumor lung tissue. The CDR3 loop reads CASSADDSSGGNVLAF. The CDR3 bases are TGTGCCAGCAGTGCCGATGACAGCTCTGGGGGCAACGTCCTGGCTTTC.